This T cell receptor beta chain was profiled in a study of cytomegalovirus exposure and HLA in healthy donors (dated by TCRdb to the late 2010s). For context, the study as a whole: According to an earlier analysis of around 600 of the donors, about 179 million T cells yielded 95 million to 140 million unique TCR beta sequences and less than 300 Gb of sequence data. An early release that covered 500 to 800 HLA-typed donors contained about 300 gigabases of sequencing data and about 93 million unique TCR sequences. The genetic ancestry cluster associated with self-reported Caucasian donors included roughly four fifths of the 398 genotyped donors. The study aimed to test whether cataloging public T cell receptors could reveal signatures of past pathogen exposure. The study profiled the T cell repertoires of some 610 subjects by immunosequencing and related them to cytomegalovirus serostatus. Along with the roughly 670-subject first cohort, a separate validation cohort of over a hundred different subjects was used. High-throughput TCR immunosequencing, statistical association of individual TCRs with disease status, and machine learning were combined to predict cytomegalovirus infection status. A later analysis re-examined previously published TCR beta repertoires from several hundred donors and added high-resolution HLA genotyping to investigate patterns of TCR occurrence. The later analysis used no new phenotypic data to find candidate immune exposures, relying instead on TCR beta sequences and their occurrence across donors. An earlier analysis of 500 to 750 of the donors applied high-throughput TCR beta sequencing to assess whether each TCR beta V gene segment acted as functional or pseudogenic. Donor age, sex, ethnicity and CMV serostatus were collected together with the repertoire data. Genome-wide SNP genotypes for about three fifths of the roughly 700 donors were used in a later genetic analysis, which treated that subset as a discovery cohort. Every repertoire in the discovery cohort had been generated on one and the same sequencing platform. HLA typing included class I and class II loci at four-digit resolution. The number of donors typed differed by locus, with about 629-630 for A, B, C, DRB1 and DQB1, 522 for DQA1, 600 to 610 for DPA1, and some 450 for DPB1. Because of strong linkage in the cohort, roughly five DR-DQ haplotypes were treated as single units for association and clustering. On average, around 200,000 unique TCR beta nucleotide sequences were sequenced per donor among some 420 genotyped donors of the cohort, with around 19% of those sequences being non-productive.

The library was built by means of the immunoSEQ multiplex PCR assay. A mixture of 60 forward primers for TCR Vbeta segments and 13 reverse primers for TCR Jbeta segments was used in the multiplex PCR. A multiplex PCR assay on genomic DNA amplified the CDR3 region of rearranged TCR beta genes. Amplified TCR beta libraries were sequenced as 87-base-pair reads on the Illumina HiSeq System. The study's own analysis went as follows. In a later analysis, tens of millions of unique TCR beta chains were counted across the approximately 640 repertoires, and around 11 million of these chains were shared by at least two donors. A nearest-neighbor algorithm error-corrected the raw reads and collapsed the reads into unique sequences, merging closely related sequences to remove PCR and sequencing errors. To assign V, D and J gene segments, CDR3 sequences were aligned to IMGT reference sequences. Each retained sequence needed at least a six-nucleotide match to both a V gene segment and a J gene segment. Rearrangements were called productive when the CDR3 lacked stop codons and stayed in frame with V and J; all others were non-productive. CDR3 was defined by IMGT convention, running from the second conserved V-encoded cysteine to the conserved J-encoded phenylalanine. The earlier analysis of about 640 of the donors excluded any sequence lacking an unambiguous match to a single V gene segment. An earlier analysis of a few hundred of the donors called V segments functional above 56.7% productive rearrangements and segregating when the between-donor standard deviation exceeded 5%. A statistical classification framework was built to diagnose cytomegalovirus status from the catalog of TCR beta chain sequences. A later analysis assigned V and J genes by comparing TCR nucleotide sequences with IMGT/GENE-DB human TR gene sequences. A later analysis assigned CDR3 sequences and most-parsimonious VDJ recombination scenarios with the TCRdist pipeline. A later analysis defined each TCR beta chain by its CDR3 amino acid sequence plus V-gene family, and excluded reads lacking a unique V-gene family. In a later analysis, 500 to 700 highly shared, low-generation-probability nucleotide sequences were removed to address suspected cross-contamination and a sequencing artifact. In a later analysis, a clonal expansion index for each public chain was calculated from normalized within-repertoire ranks of inferred template counts. Generation probabilities in a later analysis came from a VDJ recombination model fitted to out-of-frame rearrangements, and those results were checked against IGoR. A later analysis scored TCR-TCR, TCR-HLA and TCR-CMV co-occurrence with hypergeometric tests, applying a repertoire-size bias correction to TCR pairs. A later analysis estimated false discovery rates by permuting HLA or CMV assignments 20 times. A later analysis grouped co-occurring TCRs with DBSCAN, adding TCRdist sequence similarity when clustering within HLA-allele-positive subsets. For co-occurrence clustering, repertoires with fewer than 30,000 or more than 120,000 public chains were excluded, along with 4 to 6 repertoires with anomalous nucleotide sharing. TCRdb stores this immuneACCESS table with in-frame sequences only. Part of the clones is absent; in the studies checked, under half of the shortfall reflects unresolved V genes, and no reason is known for the rest. V and J calls and clone size are those listed in that table; D and trimming were worked out from the DNA. The sample includes fewer than 130,000 clones, with over 65% observed a single time. Roughly 5% of the sample is held by the ten biggest clonotypes.

Results the study describes overall, beyond this receptor: Immune exposure information for the cohort was limited to CMV serostatus. Linkage disequilibrium might explain the correlated functional status among segregating V segments, but an unknown experimental factor could not be excluded. According to a later genetic analysis, donors in an Asian-associated ancestry cluster had fewer N-insertions in productive TCRs than the approximately 630-donor mean. An association between a missense DCLRE1C variant and V-gene and J-gene trimming of TCR beta chains was found in a later genetic analysis and replicated in an independent cohort. In a later analysis, TCR association rates were found to vary across HLA loci, with the most associated TCRs seen for DRB1 alleles and the fewest for HLA-C alleles. Assigning TCR associations to individual alleles was difficult when HLA alleles, especially DR and DQ, strongly co-occurred. A cluster of highly shared sequence variants was judged likely to be a technical artifact of the sequencing pipeline. Most TCR sequences were observed very rarely across donors, whereas some public TCRs were present in many individuals. The study listed 150 to 200 TCR beta chains as associated with cytomegalovirus. Some IMGT-functional V segments, including TRBV6-2 and TRBV6-3, could not be told apart with the 87-base-pair reads, so those segments were excluded. In a later analysis, most CMV-associated TCR beta chains were found to appear HLA-restricted, with HLA associations seemingly driven largely by CMV exposure. A few of the identified cytomegalovirus-associated TCR beta chains were confirmed in vitro to be specific for cytomegalovirus antigens. In a later analysis, several top co-occurrence clusters were reported to appear linked to parvovirus B19, influenza, CMV and Epstein-Barr virus. In a later analysis, HLA-associated TCR beta chains showed more clonal expansion and lower generation probabilities than non-associated chains that were equally common. Because counts were too low, about 15 rarely observed V segments, including chromosome 9 orphons, were left out of the earlier analysis of some 640 of the donors. The classifier was reported to diagnose cytomegalovirus status with high specificity and sensitivity in both the original cohort and the validation cohort. Presence/absence analyses assumed roughly uniform sequencing depth across donors, an assumption that may not hold. A further reported finding was that TCR beta sequences accurately predicted the HLA-A and HLA-B alleles for most subjects in the first cohort. In this cohort, only TCR beta chains were sequenced, and detectable features were limited by the absence of alpha or paired-chain data. In an earlier analysis of about 550 of the donors, most TCR beta V segments were observed in productive rearrangements about 90% or about 30% of the time, broadly matching IMGT annotations. Because some donors lacked HLA typing at each locus, the association tests relied only on the typed subset. The authors suggested that the approach could potentially be extended to other disease states and immunological phenotypes. In a later analysis, around 17,000 TCR beta sequences were associated with specific HLA alleles at a false discovery rate of 0.05.

On this clone: It lacks a known antigen. No qualities accompany the bases; no much larger clone lies one base away.

The CDR3 spans 15 residues, from the cysteine through the phenylalanine. Only the CDR3 DNA is retained, 45 bases long and in frame from the first base. V is trimmed back by 3 bases and J by 7 bases, and the junction contains 6 bases that no gene match accounts for. As encoded in the germline V gene (reference sequence), CDR1 is SEHNR while CDR2 is FQNEAQ. The cohort was made up of 500 to 850 healthy bone marrow donors. All cohort members were sampled while nominally healthy, although unrecorded immune exposures were likely present. The donor was CMV seropositive and was included in the group of 250 to 300 seropositive cohort members. Every donor gave a peripheral blood sample, and the peripheral blood mononuclear cells from that sample were used for TCR beta sequencing. Genomic DNA was extracted from the blood cell samples with the Qiagen DNeasy Blood Extraction Kit.

The receptor comes from a female donor in good health and CMV-seropositive. The rearranged segments are TRBV7-9 and TRBJ1-4; 9 bases in between match TRBD1. The sequenced material came from PBMCs. At the DNA level, the sequence is TGTGCCAGCAGCTTGCAGACAGGGGGGTTTGAAAAACTGTTTTTT. This translates into CASSLQTGGFEKLFF.